This T cell receptor beta chain comes out of a study of graft-versus-host responses after intestinal transplantation. The CDR3 loop spans 15 amino acids. Per the germline V gene, CDR1 is MNHNS and CDR2 is SASEGT. V gave up 7 bases and J gave up 3 bases, with 19 bases separating them. Comment on this clone: The antigen remains unidentified.

Using immunoSEQ multiplex PCR, the repertoire was profiled, and TCRdb retains in-frame clones only, with some absent. The sample includes approximately 130,000 clones, around nine tenths of them seen just once. The sequence came from a human donor who received an intestinal transplant. The source was unstimulated CD4+ T cells sorted from spleen or lymph node cells, collected before intestinal transplant. The V and J genes are TRBV6-1 and TRBJ2-7, with a weak D call TRBD2 (5 bases). In DNA, the CDR3 is TGTGCCAGCATAAACGGGGTCGCTGGCTACTACGAGCAGTACTTC. Translating it yields CASINGVAGYYEQYF.